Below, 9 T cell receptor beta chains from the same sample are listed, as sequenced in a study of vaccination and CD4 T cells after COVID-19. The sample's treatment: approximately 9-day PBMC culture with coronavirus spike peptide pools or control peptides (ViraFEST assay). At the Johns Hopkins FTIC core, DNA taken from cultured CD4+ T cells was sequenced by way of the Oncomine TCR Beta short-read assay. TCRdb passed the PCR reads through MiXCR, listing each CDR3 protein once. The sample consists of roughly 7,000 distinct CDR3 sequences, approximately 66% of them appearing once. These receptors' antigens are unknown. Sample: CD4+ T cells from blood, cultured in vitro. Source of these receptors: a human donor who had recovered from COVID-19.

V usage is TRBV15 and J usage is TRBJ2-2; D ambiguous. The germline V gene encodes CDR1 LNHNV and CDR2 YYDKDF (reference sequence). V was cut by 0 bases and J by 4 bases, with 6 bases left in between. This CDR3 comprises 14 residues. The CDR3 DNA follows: TGTGCCACCAGCAGAGATCCCGGCACCGGGGAGCTGTTTTTT. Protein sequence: CATSRDPGTGELFF.

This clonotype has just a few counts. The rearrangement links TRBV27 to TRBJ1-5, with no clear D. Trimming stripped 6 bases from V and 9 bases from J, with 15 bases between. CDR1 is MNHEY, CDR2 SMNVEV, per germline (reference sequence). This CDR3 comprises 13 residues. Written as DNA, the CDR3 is TGTGCCAGCAGCCTTTCTCTTATGTGGCCCCAGCATTTT. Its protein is CASSLSLMWPQHF.

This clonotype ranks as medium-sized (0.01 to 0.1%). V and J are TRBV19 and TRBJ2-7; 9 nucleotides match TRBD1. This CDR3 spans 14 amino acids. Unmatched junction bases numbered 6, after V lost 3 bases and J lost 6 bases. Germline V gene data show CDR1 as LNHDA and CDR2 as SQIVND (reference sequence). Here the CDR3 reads CASSMNRGQGEQYF. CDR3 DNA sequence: TGTGCCAGTAGTATGAACAGGGGGCAAGGCGAGCAGTACTTC.

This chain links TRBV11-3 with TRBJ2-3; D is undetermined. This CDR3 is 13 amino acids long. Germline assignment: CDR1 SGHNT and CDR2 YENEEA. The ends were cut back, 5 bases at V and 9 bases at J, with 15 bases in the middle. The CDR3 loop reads CASSPRALGTQYF. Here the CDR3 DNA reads TGTGCCAGCAGCCCCCGGGCCCTAGGAACGCAGTATTTT.

DNA for the CDR3: TGTGCCAGCAGCTTAACAGATAACTATGGCTACACCTTC. Its translation is CASSLTDNYGYTF. The chain joins TRBV7-9 to TRBJ1-2; no reliable D call. Germline V gene lookup returns CDR1 SEHNR and CDR2 FQNEAQ (reference sequence). This CDR3 comprises 13 residues. V lost 2 bases to trimming and J lost 1 base, with 5 bases between them.

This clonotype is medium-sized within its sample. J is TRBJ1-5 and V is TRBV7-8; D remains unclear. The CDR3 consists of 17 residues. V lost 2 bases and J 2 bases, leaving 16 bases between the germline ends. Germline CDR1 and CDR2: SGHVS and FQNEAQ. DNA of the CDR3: TGTGCCAGCAGCTTAACGATGGCGGGCGCGGGCAATCAGCCCCAGCATTTT. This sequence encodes CASSLTMAGAGNQPQHF.

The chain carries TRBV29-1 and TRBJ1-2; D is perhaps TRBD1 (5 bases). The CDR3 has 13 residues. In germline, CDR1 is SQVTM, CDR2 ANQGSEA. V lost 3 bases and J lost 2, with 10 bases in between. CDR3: CSVENWGNYGYTF. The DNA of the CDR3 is TGCAGCGTTGAGAATTGGGGGAACTATGGCTACACCTTC.

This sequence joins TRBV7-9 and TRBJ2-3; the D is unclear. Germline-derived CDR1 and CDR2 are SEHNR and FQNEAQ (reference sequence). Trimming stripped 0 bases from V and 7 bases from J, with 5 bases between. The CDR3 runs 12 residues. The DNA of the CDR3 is TGTGCCAGCAGCTTAGCCGGTTATACGCAGTATTTT. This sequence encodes CASSLAGYTQYF.

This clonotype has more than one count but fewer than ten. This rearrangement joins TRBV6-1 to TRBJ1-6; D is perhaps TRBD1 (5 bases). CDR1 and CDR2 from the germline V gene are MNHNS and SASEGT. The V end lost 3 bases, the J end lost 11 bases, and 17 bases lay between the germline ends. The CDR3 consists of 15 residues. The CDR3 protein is CASSEQTKGTTPLHF. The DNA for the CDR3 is TGTGCCAGCAGTGAGCAGACAAAAGGGACGACACCCCTCCACTTT.